A single sample gave rise to the 9 T cell receptor beta chains below, sequenced in a study of T cell responses to AZD1222 COVID-19 vaccine. This table comes from immunoSEQ multiplex PCR, and its TCRdb copy is limited to in-frame clones, with some not included. This sample has tens of thousands of clones, with roughly 90% found just once. Sequencing used peripheral blood, obtained 28 days after the second AZD1222 dose. These receptors all stem from an adult who received the AZD1222 COVID-19 vaccine.

The CDR3 here is CASSLLGQATNEKLFF. The CDR3 nucleotides are TGTGCCAGCAGCTTGTTAGGGCAGGCAACTAATGAAAAACTGTTTTTT. The rearrangement links TRBV7-2 to TRBJ1-4; D is unresolved. Germline values: CDR1 SGHTA, CDR2 FQGNSA. The CDR3 is 16 residues long. V lost 3 bases to trimming and J lost 0 bases, with 11 bases between them. Filled out from reference TRBV7-2 and TRBJ1-4, the complete variable domain reads GAGVSQSPSNKVTEKGKDVELRCDPISGHTALYWYRQSLGQGLEFLIYFQGNSAPDKSGLPSDRFSAERTGGSVSTLTIQRTQQEDSAVYLCASSLLGQATNEKLFFGSGTQLSVL.

The V and J genes are TRBV28 and TRBJ2-2; tentative D call: TRBD1 (6 bases). V gave up 4 bases and J gave up 2 bases, with 11 bases separating them. Germline CDR1 and CDR2: MDHEN and SYDVKM. This CDR3 is built from 15 residues. DNA for the CDR3: TGTGCCAGCAGTTGGGGCAGGGGAAACACCGGGGAGCTGTTTTTT. Translating it yields CASSWGRGNTGELFF.

The chain carries TRBV5-1 and TRBJ2-7; TRBD2 agrees at 9 bases. Trimming cost V 0 bases and J 3 bases; bases outside gene matches: 7. This CDR3 has 16 amino acids. From germline, CDR1 is SGHRS and CDR2 YFSETQ. The CDR3 is CASSLGLAEGGYEQYF. Written as DNA, the CDR3 is TGCGCCAGCAGCTTGGGACTAGCGGAGGGGGGCTACGAGCAGTACTTC.

The chain has TRBV29-1 and TRBJ2-1; D may be TRBD2 (6 bases). CDR1 and CDR2 from the germline V gene are SQVTM and ANQGSEA. This CDR3 region has 12 residues. Trimming removed 0 bases at V and 9 bases at J, with 9 bases between. CDR3 residues: CSVEEGGIEQFF. The CDR3 bases are TGCAGCGTTGAAGAAGGCGGGATTGAGCAGTTCTTC.

The genes are TRBV7-3 and TRBJ2-3; 7 bases are shared with TRBD2. The CDR3 is 16 amino acids. The V segment lost 1 base and the J segment 0 bases; nucleotides outside the gene matches: 4. Germline CDR1 reads SGHTA; CDR2 reads FQGTGA. The DNA of the CDR3 is TGTGCCAGCAGCTTAAATAGCGGGCCTAGCACAGATACGCAGTATTTT. Translation gives CASSLNSGPSTDTQYF.

The chain recombines TRBV9 with TRBJ2-1; D gene uncertain. The CDR3 has 12 residues. The germline V gene encodes CDR1 SGDLS and CDR2 YYNGEE. The V gene lost 0 bases and the J gene lost 7 bases, with 5 bases spanning the gap. CDR3 sequence reads: CASSVGPNEQFF. The CDR3, as DNA: TGTGCCAGCAGCGTAGGGCCTAATGAGCAGTTCTTC.

This clone has only one observation. The rearrangement uses TRBV7-9 and TRBJ2-1, with D perhaps matching TRBD2 (5 bases). CDR3 size: 14 residues. CDR1 is SEHNR and CDR2 is FQNEAQ in the germline V gene (reference sequence). V dropped 5 bases and J dropped 10 bases, with 18 bases sitting between them. As DNA, the CDR3 is TGTGCCAGCAGCCTCACTCTGGAGGCGTGGGAGCAGTTCTTC. This codes for CASSLTLEAWEQFF.

The rearrangement links TRBV28 to TRBJ1-3; TRBD1 is a possible D gene (5 bases). V gave up 6 bases and J gave up 0 bases, with 15 bases separating them. This CDR3 is 16 amino acids long. CDR1 is MDHEN and CDR2 is SYDVKM in the germline V gene. The CDR3 DNA reads TGTGCCAGCAGCTCGGGGACGCAGCGCTCTGGAAACACCATATATTTT. Its protein product is CASSSGTQRSGNTIYF. Filled out from reference TRBV28 and TRBJ1-3, the complete variable domain reads DVKVTQSSRYLVKRTGEKVFLECVQDMDHENMFWYRQDPGLGLRLIYFSYDVKMKEKGDIPEGYSVSREKKERFSLILESASTNQTSMYLCASSSGTQRSGNTIYFGEGSWLTVV.

The rearrangement uses TRBV28 and TRBJ2-1; 7 bases line up with TRBD2. Germline V gene sequence: CDR1 MDHEN, CDR2 SYDVKM. This CDR3 is built from 14 residues. With 3 bases clipped from V and 4 bases from J, the junction kept 3 bases outside the gene matches. The chain's CDR3 is CASSFAGAYNEQFF. In DNA, the CDR3 is TGTGCCAGCAGTTTCGCGGGAGCATACAATGAGCAGTTCTTC.